The present entry profiles one TCR beta chain with its context. Its antigen is still unknown. The purity of all sorted populations exceeded 95%. This entry comes from a study of beta chain features in type 1 diabetes. Points from the study as a whole: Significant though moderate, a shortening of TCRB CDR3s appeared in all four CD4+ subsets of Type 1 diabetes patients.

All of the isolated RNA was reverse transcribed, so expressed TCRB transcripts were sequenced. The protocol was immunoSEQ multiplex PCR, while the TCRdb copy is restricted to in-frame clones and leaves out a portion. This table has a few hundred thousand clones, roughly 20% appearing once. The CDR3 runs to 15 residues. Trimming removed 5 bases from V and 0 bases from J, with 11 bases in between. Looked up from germline, CDR1 is LNHDA and CDR2 is SQIVND (reference sequence). The TCR was taken from a woman aged 40 to 50 with type 1 diabetes. Sequenced sample: naive CD4+ T cells from blood. V gene TRBV19 combines with J gene TRBJ1-5; a weak D match, TRBD1 (6 bases). CDR3 in amino acids: CASSFGQSSNQPQHF. CDR3 DNA: TGTGCCAGTAGTTTCGGACAGTCTAGCAATCAGCCCCAGCATTTT.